This T cell receptor beta chain was identified in a study of monozygotic twins with inflammatory bowel disease. During cDNA synthesis, UMIs that each contained a 6-nucleotide sample barcode were added by means of template switching. TCRdb re-called the 5' RACE reads, yielding one record per CDR3 amino acid sequence without DNA. This table holds 190,000 or so distinct CDR3 sequences. Germline V lookup: CDR1 SGHAT, CDR2 FQNNGV. This CDR3 contains 13 residues. The sequence came from a human donor with ulcerative colitis or Crohn's disease, or a healthy co-twin of an affected twin (not recorded which). Sequencing was done on a sample of blood. The chain carries TRBV11-2 and TRBJ2-1; TCRdb reports TRBD1, a call that lacks DNA to check it against. This chain's CDR3 is CASSPQPGVEQFF.